The rows below give T cell receptor beta chains drawn from one sample of a study of cytomegalovirus exposure and HLA in healthy donors. Sequencing used immunoSEQ multiplex PCR; TCRdb keeps in-frame clones, though not all of them. The repertoire has around 90,000 clones, 70% to 85% of them found once; the top ten carry 3% to 4%. The sequencing sample was made of PBMCs. The source of these receptors is a man aged 50 or older in good health and CMV-seronegative. The CDR3 runs from the conserved cysteine through the conserved F or W. A D gene is named only where the DNA matches it firmly. Some rows mark clone size as missing; the rest say once, few, many or name a class of expanded clone.

>15|-|TRBJ2-3|TRBV4-1|-
TGCGCCAGCAGCCAAGTCGGGTGGGGCACAGATACGCAGTATTTT
CASSQVGWGTDTQYF
>12|-|TRBJ1-1|TRBV11-2|-
TGTGCCAGCAGTTCGGGGAACACTGAAGCTTTCTTT
CASSSGNTEAFF
>15|-|TRBJ1-4|TRBV28|-
TGTGCCAGCAGTCTTCGACAGGCCGGTAATGAAAAACTGTTTTTT
CASSLRQAGNEKLFF
>16|-|TRBJ1-2|TRBV7-8|-
TGTGCCAGCAGCTTAGGGGGTAGGGGCAGCGACTATGGCTACACCTTC
CASSLGGRGSDYGYTF
>15|TRBD2|TRBJ2-1|TRBV6-5|-
TGTGCCAGCAGACGAAGCGGGAGCTCCTACAATGAGCAGTTCTTC
CASRRSGSSYNEQFF
>12|-|TRBJ2-2|TRBV6-5|-
TGTGCCAGCAAGGAGATCGGCGGGGAGCTGTTTTTT
CASKEIGGELFF
>16|TRBD2|TRBJ2-1|TRBV28|-
TGTGCCAGCAGTTTATTTTCTAGGGCTAGCGGAAATGAGCAGTTCTTC
CASSLFSRASGNEQFF
>15|TRBD1|TRBJ2-1|TRBV6-5|-
TGTGCCAGCACCCCCCGGGGACAGGGGTACAATGAGCAGTTCTTC
CASTPRGQGYNEQFF
>16|TRBD1|TRBJ1-5|TRBV28|-
TGTGCCAGCAGGTCCGGGACAGGGGGTTTTAATCAGCCCCAGCATTTT
CASRSGTGGFNQPQHF
>14|-|TRBJ1-5|TRBV19|-
TGTGCCAGTAGTATTGTTACAGGTCCCCAGCCCCAGCATTTT
CASSIVTGPQPQHF
>13|-|TRBJ1-1|TRBV28|-
TGTGCCAGCAGTTTACCAGGACACCCGATAGGTTTCTTT
CASSLPGHPIGFF
>13|-|TRBJ1-3|TRBV7-9|-
TGTGCCAGCAGAGCGGACTCTGGAAACACCATATATTTT
CASRADSGNTIYF
>14|-|TRBJ1-1|TRBV25-1|-
TGTGCCAGCAGGGAACGGGAGACCCACCACGAGGCTTTCTTT
CASRERETHHEAFF
>15|TRBD2|TRBJ2-7|TRBV11-3|-
TGTGCCAGCAGCTTAGATCAACTAGCGGGCTACGAGCAGTACTTC
CASSLDQLAGYEQYF
>15|-|TRBJ1-2|TRBV7-2|-
TGTGCCAGCAGCTTATCCGCCTCCGGTAACTATGGCTACACCTTC
CASSLSASGNYGYTF
>14|-|TRBJ2-3|TRBV5-4|-
TGTGCCAGCAGCTTTGAGAGGGTACCAGATACGCAGTATTTT
CASSFERVPDTQYF
>14|TRBD1|TRBJ2-3|TRBV9|-
TGTGCCAGCAGCGCTGACAGGGCGACAGATACGCAGTATTTT
CASSADRATDTQYF
>13|TRBD1|TRBJ1-1|TRBV11-1|few
TGTGCCAGCAGCGTAGGGACAGCCACTGAAGCTTTCTTT
CASSVGTATEAFF
>16|-|TRBJ1-3|TRBV28|-
TGTGCCAGCAGCCCGGGGGGTTCTTTCGTTGGAAACACCATATATTTT
CASSPGGSFVGNTIYF
>15|TRBD2|TRBJ2-1|TRBV7-2|-
TGTGCCAGCAGCTTGGGGACTAGCGGCTACAATGAGCAGTTCTTC
CASSLGTSGYNEQFF
>14|TRBD2|TRBJ2-7|TRBV9|-
TGTGCCAGCAGCCCTAGGGGGACTAGCGGAGAGCAGTACTTC
CASSPRGTSGEQYF
>17|TRBD2|TRBJ2-3|TRBV7-9|-
TGTGCCAGCAGCTTAGGGACTAGCGGGACTAGCACAGATACGCAGTATTTT
CASSLGTSGTSTDTQYF
>12|-|TRBJ1-2|TRBV28|-
TGTGCCAGCCGCCTGGGTGGAGGGGGCTACACCTTC
CASRLGGGGYTF
>13|-|TRBJ2-1|TRBV18|-
TGTGCCAGCTCACCAAACAACAACAATGAGCAGTTCTTC
CASSPNNNNEQFF
>16|TRBD1|TRBJ1-1|TRBV10-3|-
TGTGCCATCAGTGACCCCTTGACAGGGGGGAAAACTGAAGCTTTCTTT
CAISDPLTGGKTEAFF
>12|-|TRBJ2-7|TRBV28|-
TGTGCCAGCAGCCTGGCGGGGTACGAGCAGTACTTC
CASSLAGYEQYF
>18|-|TRBJ2-2|TRBV4-2|-
TGTGCCAGCAGCCAAGATTGGGCGGGACGATCGAACACCGGGGAGCTGTTTTTT
CASSQDWAGRSNTGELFF
>19|TRBD1|TRBJ2-3|TRBV4-3|once
TGCGCCAGCAGCCAAGAAGGGCGGGGACAGGGCGTTTGGGCAGATACGCAGTATTTT
CASSQEGRGQGVWADTQYF
>13|TRBD1|TRBJ2-5|TRBV5-1|-
TGCGCCAGCAGCCCAGGGGGACAGGGGACCCAGTACTTC
CASSPGGQGTQYF
>12|-|TRBJ2-7|TRBV11-1|-
TGTGCCAGCAGCTCCGAAGAGGGCGAGCAGTACTTC
CASSSEEGEQYF
>13|TRBD1|TRBJ1-2|TRBV10-3|-
TGTGCCACTCAGGGGGTTTCTGACTATGGCTACACCTTC
CATQGVSDYGYTF
>18|TRBD2|TRBJ2-3|TRBV7-2|once
TGTGCCAGCAGCTTAGCGCTGGGGTCTAGCGGCCGTTTGGATACGCAGTATTTT
CASSLALGSSGRLDTQYF
>16|-|TRBJ2-3|TRBV5-1|once
TGCGCCAGCAGCCCCTTCAGCTCGGGGGGCACAGATACGCAGTATTTT
CASSPFSSGGTDTQYF
>18|TRBD2|TRBJ2-7|TRBV10-3|-
TGTGCCATCAGTGAGGGACTAGCGGGCCAAAGGGACCCCTACGAGCAGTACTTC
CAISEGLAGQRDPYEQYF
>16|TRBD1|TRBJ2-3|TRBV28|-
TGTGCCAGCAGTTTCCTTGGGACAGGGCGCTGGGATACGCAGTATTTT
CASSFLGTGRWDTQYF
>18|TRBD1|TRBJ1-5|TRBV4-1|-
TGCGCCAGCAGCCAAGGCCGGGACAGGGGTTTTGGCAATCAGCCCCAGCATTTT
CASSQGRDRGFGNQPQHF
>15|-|TRBJ1-3|TRBV28|-
TGTGCCAGCAGTTTACGTATCAGGGCTGGAAACACCATATATTTT
CASSLRIRAGNTIYF
>15|-|TRBJ2-1|TRBV18|-
TGTGCCAGCTCACCTTCAGCGGGCACCTACAATGAGCAGTTCTTC
CASSPSAGTYNEQFF
>19|TRBD1|TRBJ1-1|TRBV5-8|-
TGTGCCAGCAGCTTGGCCCCGGTAGGACAGGGGACTTTTGCCACTGAAGCTTTCTTT
CASSLAPVGQGTFATEAFF
>16|TRBD2|TRBJ2-1|TRBV9|-
TGTGCCAGCAGCGCCCCGGGACTAGCGGGAGTCATTGAGCAGTTCTTC
CASSAPGLAGVIEQFF
>15|TRBD1|TRBJ1-5|TRBV11-2|-
TGTGCCAGCAGCTTACAGGGGGCGAAGAATCAGCCCCAGCATTTT
CASSLQGAKNQPQHF
>16|TRBD1|TRBJ1-3|TRBV23-1|-
TGCGCCAGCAGTCAATTCGACAGGGGCTACGGAAACACCATATATTTT
CASSQFDRGYGNTIYF
>15|TRBD2|TRBJ2-3|TRBV4-2|-
TGTGCCAGCAGCCAAGGACTAGCTCTTGGAGATACGCAGTATTTT
CASSQGLALGDTQYF
>14|-|TRBJ2-7|TRBV27|once
TGTGCCAGCAGTTTTTACGGGAGCTCCTACGAGCAGTACTTC
CASSFYGSSYEQYF
>19|TRBD2|TRBJ2-4|TRBV7-2|-
TGTGCCAGCAGCTTAAGTGGACTAGCGGGAGGGGGGTTGGAAAACATTCAGTACTTC
CASSLSGLAGGGLENIQYF
>15|-|TRBJ2-3|TRBV15|once
TGTGCCACCAGCAGAGCCGGGATTACCACAGATACGCAGTATTTT
CATSRAGITTDTQYF
>14|TRBD1|TRBJ2-7|TRBV5-4|-
TGTGCCAGCAGCTGGGGACAGGGGTCCTACGAGCAGTACTTC
CASSWGQGSYEQYF
>16|TRBD1|TRBJ2-7|TRBV5-6|-
TGTGCCAGCAGCCCCTCGGTGGGACAGGGGGCCTACGAGCAGTACTTC
CASSPSVGQGAYEQYF
>14|-|TRBJ1-1|TRBV19|few
TGTCCAGCAGAGGAGGCAGACTCGAACACTGAAGCTTTCTTT
CPAEEADSNTEAFF
>15|TRBD2|TRBJ2-5|TRBV4-2|-
TGTGCCAGCAGCCAAGATCCAGCGGGAGCCGAGACCCAGTACTTC
CASSQDPAGAETQYF
>11|-|TRBJ2-5|TRBV7-9|-
TGTGCCAGCAGCTTTCGGGATATTCAGTACTTC
CASSFRDIQYF
>15|-|TRBJ1-1|TRBV7-2|-
TGTGCCAGCAGATCCTCCCGTTGGGGGGGCACTGAAGCTTTCTTT
CASRSSRWGGTEAFF
>13|TRBD1|TRBJ1-3|TRBV7-6|-
TGTGCCAGCAGGACAGGGAAAGGAAACACCATATATTTT
CASRTGKGNTIYF
>15|-|TRBJ1-5|TRBV5-1|-
TGCGCCAGCAGCTTGGGTGGGGACTACGGCCAGCCCCAGCATTTT
CASSLGGDYGQPQHF
>14|TRBD1|TRBJ1-2|TRBV27|-
TGTGCCAGCAGTTCCTCGGCACAGGGGTATGGCTACACCTTC
CASSSSAQGYGYTF
>16|TRBD1|TRBJ1-2|TRBV4-2|-
TGTGCCAGCAGCCAAGGGGACAGATTAGCTAACTATGGCTACACCTTC
CASSQGDRLANYGYTF